These 2 T cell receptor beta chains came from one sample sequenced in a study of T-cell reconstitution after alpha-beta-depleted transplantation in children. Preparation of the TCRbeta library involved a method that used unique molecular identifiers. From the PCR reads, TCRdb called clonotypes with MiXCR, one entry per CDR3 protein. The table lists under 250,000 distinct CDR3 sequences, 6.6% of them singletons. This specimen consisted of PBMCs, obtained before TCRalphabeta/CD19-depleted stem cell transplant. These receptors all come from a boy aged 2 to 10 with acute lymphoblastic leukemia, due to receive a stem cell transplant.

This clonotype was picked up many times. The chain couples TRBV7-9 to TRBJ1-5; possible D gene TRBD1, 5 bases. Germline V gene lookup returns CDR1 SEHNR and CDR2 FQNEAQ (reference sequence). The CDR3 extends over 15 amino acids. V lost 5 bases and J lost 5, with 16 bases in between. The CDR3 region is CASSTEIDRDQPQHF. The CDR3 nucleotides are TGTGCCAGCAGCACCGAAATCGACAGAGATCAGCCCCAGCATTTT. The full variable domain, completed using reference TRBV7-9 and TRBJ1-5, is DTGVSQNPRHKITKRGQNVTFRCDPISEHNRLYWYRQTLGQGPEFLTYFQNEAQLEKSRLLSDRFSAERPKGSFSTLEIQRTEQGDSAMYLCASSTEIDRDQPQHFGDGTRLSIL.

This clonotype was found many times. The chain uses TRBV7-9 and TRBJ2-1; 8 nucleotides line up with TRBD1. Germline assignment: CDR1 SEHNR and CDR2 FQNEAQ (reference sequence). V lost 3 bases and J lost 6; bases outside the gene matches: 10. This CDR3 comprises 16 residues. DNA of the CDR3: TGTGCCAGCAGCTTTAGGACAGGGAGATACGTCAATGAGCAGTTCTTC. Its protein is CASSFRTGRYVNEQFF.